The clone carrying this TCR beta chain was counted at least ten times. Its antigen is still unknown. This entry is derived from a study of T cells in Graves' hyperthyroidism and ophthalmopathy. Study outcomes and limitations: Most expanded thyroid clonotypes above 0.001 recurred in blood. A model using 13 V-J features told ophthalmopathy apart from stable hyperthyroidism.

Template material for amplifying TCR beta CDR3 regions consisted of RNA transcripts. The HTBI primer set was used in a first-round RT-PCR of the TCR CDR3. TCRdb reprocessed the multiplex PCR reads with MiXCR, giving one entry per CDR3 protein. Counted here are roughly 700,000 distinct CDR3 sequences, 11% to 15% occurring once; the ten biggest clones make up about a tenth. When ophthalmopathy did not progress within 18 months, Graves' hyperthyroidism was considered stable. Exclusion criteria comprised uncontrolled infection, other autoimmune disease, pregnancy or lactation. V was shortened by 5 bases and J by 2 bases, with 13 bases between the two germline ends. The CDR3 loop spans 14 amino acids. Per the germline V gene, CDR1 is DFQATT and CDR2 is SNEGSKA (reference sequence).

The receptor was isolated from a woman between 18 and 29 years old with Graves' hyperthyroidism. The chain links TRBV20-1 to TRBJ2-1; TRBD2 might be the D (6 bases). Sequenced: blood. The chain's CDR3 is CSAHRDFAYNEQFF. The CDR3 bases are TGCAGTGCTCACCGGGACTTCGCCTACAATGAGCAGTTCTTC.